Listed below are T cell receptor beta chains from one sample, sequenced in a study of blood T cell repertoires in COVID-19. Sequenced by immunoSEQ multiplex PCR; TCRdb stores in-frame clones only, minus some. The sample lists under 300,000 clones; approximately 90% were seen once. Sequencing was carried out using peripheral blood. The receptors stem from a man aged 25 to 40 who had recovered from COVID-19. CDR3s include the opening cysteine and the closing phenylalanine or tryptophan. The order of the fields is D gene, V gene, J gene, clone size, CDR3 protein, CDR3 DNA. D genes are given only for firm matches. Only some rows state a clone size, as once, few, many or a class for expanded clones.

>TRBD1|TRBV5-4|TRBJ1-3|.
CASSAGTGGVWGNTIYF
TGTGCCAGCAGCGCCGGGACAGGAGGTGTGTGGGGAAACACCATATATTTT
>.|TRBV6-1|TRBJ2-7|once
CASSEWGPPYEQYF
TGTGCCAGCAGTGAATGGGGGCCGCCCTACGAGCAGTACTTC
>.|TRBV6-2/TRBV6-3|TRBJ1-5|once
CASSEQYIQPQHF
TGTGCCAGCAGCGAACAATACATTCAGCCCCAGCATTTT
>TRBD1|TRBV7-6|TRBJ2-7|.
CASSSSGTGPEQYF
TGTGCCAGCAGCTCCTCCGGGACAGGGCCCGAGCAGTACTTC
>.|TRBV3-1/TRBV3-2|TRBJ1-2|.
CASSQEYSSNYGYTF
TGTGCCAGCAGCCAAGAGTACAGTTCAAACTATGGCTACACCTTC
>TRBD1|TRBV6-1|TRBJ1-1|few
CASSEWGSQGMGLNTEAFF
TGTGCCAGCAGTGAATGGGGGTCACAGGGGATGGGGTTAAACACTGAAGCTTTCTTT
>TRBD2|TRBV4-2|TRBJ2-7|many
CASSRVGGVEPNYF
TGTGCCAGCAGCCGAGTCGGGGGGGTTGAGCCCAACTACTTC
>.|TRBV11-2|TRBJ1-1|.
CASSLGPGQEAFF
TGTGCCAGCAGCTTAGGACCGGGACAAGAAGCTTTCTTT
>.|TRBV10-3|TRBJ1-1|.
CAISGGTRGGTEAFF
TGTGCCATCAGTGGAGGGACCCGTGGGGGGACTGAAGCTTTCTTT
>.|TRBV7-8|TRBJ1-6|.
CASSLAAVRSSYNSPLHF
TGTGCCAGCAGCTTAGCTGCCGTTCGTAGCTCCTATAATTCACCCCTCCACTTT
>TRBD1|TRBV10-1|TRBJ2-2|.
CASSPRQGYTGELFF
TGCGCCAGCTCCCCGAGACAGGGATACACCGGGGAGCTGTTTTTT
>TRBD1|TRBV5-1|TRBJ1-6|few
CASSSGTGSQFLHF
TGCGCCAGCAGCTCCGGGACAGGGAGTCAGTTCCTCCACTTT
>.|TRBV27|TRBJ2-7|once
CASSPLGPGDEQYF
TGTGCCAGCAGCCCCCTGGGACCAGGGGACGAGCAGTACTTC
>.|TRBV10-3|TRBJ2-5|.
CATQRTDQETQYF
TGTGCCACCCAGCGGACAGACCAAGAGACCCAGTACTTC
>.|TRBV3-1/TRBV3-2|TRBJ1-1|once
CASSQYRGNTEAFF
TGTGCCAGCAGCCAATATCGGGGGAACACTGAAGCTTTCTTT
>.|TRBV11-3|TRBJ2-1|.
CASSPGGSHNEQFF
TGTGCCAGCAGCCCAGGGGGGTCTCACAATGAGCAGTTCTTC
>.|TRBV7-9|TRBJ1-1|.
CASSPSGTNTEAFF
TGTGCCAGCAGCCCCTCGGGAACGAACACTGAAGCTTTCTTT
>.|TRBV5-4|TRBJ2-1|.
CASSAGLAGTGNDNEQFF
TGTGCCAGCAGCGCAGGACTAGCCGGGACAGGGAACGACAATGAGCAGTTCTTC
>.|TRBV7-9|TRBJ1-2|.
CASSLTSNYGYTF
TGTGCCAGCAGCTTAACAAGTAACTATGGCTACACCTTC
>.|TRBV6-5|TRBJ2-7|.
CASRRAAGTYEQYF
TGTGCCAGCCGTCGGGCCGCGGGGACCTACGAGCAGTACTTC
>TRBD1|TRBV15|TRBJ1-5|few
CATSSRDRLGQPQHF
TGTGCCACCAGCAGCCGGGACAGGTTGGGTCAGCCCCAGCATTTT
>TRBD1|TRBV19|TRBJ2-1|few
CASGPGQGPYNEQFF
TGTGCCAGTGGACCGGGACAGGGCCCCTACAATGAGCAGTTCTTC
>TRBD2|TRBV20-1|TRBJ2-3|.
CSASWGLGTDTQYF
TGCAGTGCTAGTTGGGGACTAGGCACAGATACGCAGTATTTT
>.|TRBV9|TRBJ2-5|.
CASARGQETQYF
TGTGCCAGCGCCAGGGGACAAGAGACCCAGTACTTC
>.|TRBV5-4|TRBJ1-6|.
CASSPAGGWDSPLHF
TGTGCCAGCAGCCCTGCGGGGGGCTGGGATTCACCCCTCCACTTT
>.|TRBV27|TRBJ2-1|.
CASSFQGPSLYNEQFF
TGTGCCAGCAGTTTTCAGGGGCCCAGTCTCTACAATGAGCAGTTCTTC
>TRBD1|TRBV6-1|TRBJ1-2|few
CASSEGGVQGNYGYTF
TGTGCCAGCAGTGAAGGAGGGGTACAGGGGAACTATGGCTACACCTTC
>TRBD1|TRBV19|TRBJ1-2|.
CASTQDRAYGYTF
TGTGCCAGTACCCAGGACAGGGCCTATGGCTACACCTTC
>TRBD1|TRBV10-1|TRBJ1-1|.
CASSDPTGMNTEAFF
TGCGCCAGCAGTGACCCGACAGGGATGAACACTGAAGCTTTCTTT
>.|TRBV3-1/TRBV3-2|TRBJ1-6|few
CASSLETGLNSPLHF
TGTGCCAGCAGCCTAGAAACAGGGCTAAATTCACCCCTCCACTTT
>TRBD1|TRBV6-5|TRBJ2-7|few
CASSQGVYEQYF
TGTGCCAGCAGCCAGGGGGTTTACGAGCAGTACTTC
>TRBD2|TRBV19|TRBJ2-3|.
CASSPAGGRLDTQYF
TGTGCCAGTAGTCCAGCGGGGGGGCGACTTGATACGCAGTATTTT
>.|TRBV10-3|TRBJ1-1|once
CAISGGAEETEAFF
TGTGCCATCAGTGGCGGGGCAGAGGAAACTGAAGCTTTCTTT
>TRBD1|TRBV10-3|TRBJ1-5|few
CAISESKGQFLEPQHF
TGTGCCATCAGTGAGTCTAAGGGACAGTTCTTGGAGCCCCAGCATTTT
>.|TRBV6-5|TRBJ1-2|.
CASSYLGRYGYTF
TGTGCCAGCAGTTACCTAGGCAGATATGGCTACACCTTC
>.|TRBV2|TRBJ2-5|.
CASSTGLWETQYF
TGTGCCAGCAGCACAGGGCTTTGGGAGACCCAGTACTTC
>.|TRBV5-4|TRBJ2-7|.
CASSFHLSYEQYF
TGTGCCAGCAGCTTTCACCTTAGCTACGAGCAGTACTTC